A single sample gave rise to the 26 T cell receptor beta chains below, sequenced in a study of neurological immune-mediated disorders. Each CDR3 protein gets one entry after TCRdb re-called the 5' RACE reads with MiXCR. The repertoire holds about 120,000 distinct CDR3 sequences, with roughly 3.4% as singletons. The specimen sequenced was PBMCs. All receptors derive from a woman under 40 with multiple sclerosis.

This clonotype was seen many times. This CDR3 reads CSARQHRYQETQYF. The CDR3 DNA is TGCAGTGCTCGACAGCACAGGTACCAAGAGACCCAGTACTTC. The chain uses TRBV20-1 and TRBJ2-5, with D perhaps matching TRBD1 (5 bases). V dropped 5 bases and J dropped 0 bases, with 13 bases sitting between them. CDR1 is DFQATT and CDR2 is SNEGSKA in the germline V gene (reference sequence). This CDR3 contains 14 residues.

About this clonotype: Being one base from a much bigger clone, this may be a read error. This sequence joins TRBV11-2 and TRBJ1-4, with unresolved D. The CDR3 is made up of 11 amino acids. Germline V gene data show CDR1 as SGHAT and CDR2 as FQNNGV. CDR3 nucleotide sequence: TGTGACAGCAGCCACAATGAAAAACTGTTTTTT. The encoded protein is CDSSHNEKLFF.

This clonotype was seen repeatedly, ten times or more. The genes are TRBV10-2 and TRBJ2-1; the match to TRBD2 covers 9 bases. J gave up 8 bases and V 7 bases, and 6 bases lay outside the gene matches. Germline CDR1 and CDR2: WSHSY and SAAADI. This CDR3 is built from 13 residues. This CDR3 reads CASKLAGQYEQFF. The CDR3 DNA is TGCGCCAGCAAACTAGCGGGTCAGTATGAGCAGTTCTTC.

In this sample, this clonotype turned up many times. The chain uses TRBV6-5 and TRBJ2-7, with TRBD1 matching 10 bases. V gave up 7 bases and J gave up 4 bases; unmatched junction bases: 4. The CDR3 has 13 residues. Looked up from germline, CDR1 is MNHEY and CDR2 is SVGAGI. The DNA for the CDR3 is TGTGCCAGCACCCGGGACAGGGGTTACGAGCAGTACTTC. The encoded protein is CASTRDRGYEQYF.

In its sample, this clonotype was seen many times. CDR3 in amino acids: CASSPSDLYEQYF. The CDR3 region has the DNA TGTGCCAGCAGCCCAAGTGACCTTTACGAGCAGTACTTC. The chain couples TRBV5-6 to TRBJ2-7, with D hard to call. The length of the CDR3 is 13 residues. Germline assignment: CDR1 SGHDT and CDR2 YYEEEE. Trimming removed 4 bases from V and 4 bases from J, with 12 bases in between.

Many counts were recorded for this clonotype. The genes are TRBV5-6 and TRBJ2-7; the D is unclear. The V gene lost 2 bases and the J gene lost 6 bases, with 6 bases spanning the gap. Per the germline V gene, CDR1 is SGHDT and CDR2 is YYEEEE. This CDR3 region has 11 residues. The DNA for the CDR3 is TGTGCCAGCAGCTTAAGGCGCGAGCAGTACTTC. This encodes CASSLRREQYF. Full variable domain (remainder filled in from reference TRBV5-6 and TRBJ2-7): DAGVTQSPTHLIKTRGQQVTLRCSPKSGHDTVSWYQQALGQGPQFIFQYYEEEERQRGNFPDRFSGHQFPNYSSELNVNALLLGDSALYLCASSLRREQYFGPGTRLTVT.

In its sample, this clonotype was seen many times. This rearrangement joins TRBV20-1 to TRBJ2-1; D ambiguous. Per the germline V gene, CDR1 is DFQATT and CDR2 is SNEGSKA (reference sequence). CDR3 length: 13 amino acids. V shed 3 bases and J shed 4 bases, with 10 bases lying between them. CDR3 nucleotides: TGCAGTGCTAGTCTCCTCTATTACAATGAGCAGTTCTTC. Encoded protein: CSASLLYYNEQFF.

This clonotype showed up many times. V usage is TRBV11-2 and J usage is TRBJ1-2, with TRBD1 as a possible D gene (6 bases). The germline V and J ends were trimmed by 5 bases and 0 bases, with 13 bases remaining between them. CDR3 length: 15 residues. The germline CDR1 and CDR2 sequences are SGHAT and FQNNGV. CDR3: CASSNRDTTNYGYTF. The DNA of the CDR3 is TGTGCCAGCAGCAACCGGGACACCACTAACTATGGCTACACCTTC.

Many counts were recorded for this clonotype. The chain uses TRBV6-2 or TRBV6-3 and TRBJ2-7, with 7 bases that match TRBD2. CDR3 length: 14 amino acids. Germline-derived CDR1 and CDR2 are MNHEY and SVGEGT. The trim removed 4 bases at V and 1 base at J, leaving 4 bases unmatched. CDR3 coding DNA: TGTGCCAGCAGTTTCGCTAGCGGATCCTACGAGCAGTACTTC. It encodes CASSFASGSYEQYF.

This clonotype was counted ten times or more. The CDR3 reads CSAREGTGYNEQFF. CDR3 coding DNA: TGCAGTGCTAGGGAGGGGACGGGGTACAATGAGCAGTTCTTC. This rearrangement joins TRBV20-1 to TRBJ2-1, with D tentatively TRBD2 (6 bases). CDR3 length: 14 residues. From germline, CDR1 is DFQATT and CDR2 SNEGSKA (reference sequence). The V gene lost 3 bases and the J gene lost 4 bases, with 13 bases spanning the gap.

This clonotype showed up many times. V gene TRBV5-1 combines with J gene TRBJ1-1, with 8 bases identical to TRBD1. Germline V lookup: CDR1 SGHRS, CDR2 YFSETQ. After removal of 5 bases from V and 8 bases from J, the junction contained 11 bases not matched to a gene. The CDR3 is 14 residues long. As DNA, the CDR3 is TGCGCCAGCAGAACGGGACAGGAGGAGCTGGAAGCTTTCTTT. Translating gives CASRTGQEELEAFF.

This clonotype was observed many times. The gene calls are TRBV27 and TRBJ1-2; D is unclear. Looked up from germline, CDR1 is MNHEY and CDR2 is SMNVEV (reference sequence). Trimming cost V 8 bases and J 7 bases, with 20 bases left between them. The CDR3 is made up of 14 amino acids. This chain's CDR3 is CASPGNRADLGYTF. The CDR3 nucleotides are TGTGCCAGCCCTGGGAACCGGGCCGATCTTGGCTACACCTTC.

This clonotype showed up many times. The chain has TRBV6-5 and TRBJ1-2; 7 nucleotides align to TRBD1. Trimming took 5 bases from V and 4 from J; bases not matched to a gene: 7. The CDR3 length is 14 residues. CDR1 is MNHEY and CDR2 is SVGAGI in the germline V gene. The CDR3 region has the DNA TGTGCCAGCAGTACGACAGGGTTTAGCTATGGCTACACCTTC. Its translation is CASSTTGFSYGYTF.

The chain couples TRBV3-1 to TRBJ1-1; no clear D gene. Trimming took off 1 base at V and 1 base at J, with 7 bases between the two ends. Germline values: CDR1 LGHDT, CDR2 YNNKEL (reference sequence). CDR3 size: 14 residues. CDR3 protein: CASSQVGQNTEAFF. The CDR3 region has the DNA TGTGCCAGCAGCCAAGTTGGTCAGAACACTGAAGCTTTCTTT.

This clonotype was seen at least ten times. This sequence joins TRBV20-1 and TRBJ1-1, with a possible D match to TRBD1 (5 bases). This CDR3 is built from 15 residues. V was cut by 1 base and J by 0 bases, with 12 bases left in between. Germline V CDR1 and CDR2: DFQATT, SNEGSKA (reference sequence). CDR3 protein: CSARGAGRLNTEAFF. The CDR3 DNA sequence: TGCAGTGCTAGAGGCGCAGGGCGATTGAACACTGAAGCTTTCTTT.

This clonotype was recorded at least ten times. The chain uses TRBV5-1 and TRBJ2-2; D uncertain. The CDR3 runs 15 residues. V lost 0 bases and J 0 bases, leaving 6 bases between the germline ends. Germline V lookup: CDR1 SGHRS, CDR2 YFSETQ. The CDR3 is CASSLGAANTGELFF. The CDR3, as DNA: TGCGCCAGCAGCTTGGGGGCAGCGAACACCGGGGAGCTGTTTTTT.

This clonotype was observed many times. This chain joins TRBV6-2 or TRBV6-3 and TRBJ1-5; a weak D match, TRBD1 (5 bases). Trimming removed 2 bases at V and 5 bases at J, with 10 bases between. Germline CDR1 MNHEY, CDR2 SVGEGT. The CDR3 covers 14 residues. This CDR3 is CASSYGAEHQPQHF. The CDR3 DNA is TGTGCCAGCAGTTACGGGGCAGAACATCAGCCCCAGCATTTT.

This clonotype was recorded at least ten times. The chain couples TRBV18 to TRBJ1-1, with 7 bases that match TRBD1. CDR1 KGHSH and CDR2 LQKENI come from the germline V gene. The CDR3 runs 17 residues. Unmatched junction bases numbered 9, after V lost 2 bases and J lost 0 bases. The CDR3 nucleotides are TGTGCCAGCTCACCAGGGGGACTGGGACAGATGAACACTGAAGCTTTCTTT. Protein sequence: CASSPGGLGQMNTEAFF.

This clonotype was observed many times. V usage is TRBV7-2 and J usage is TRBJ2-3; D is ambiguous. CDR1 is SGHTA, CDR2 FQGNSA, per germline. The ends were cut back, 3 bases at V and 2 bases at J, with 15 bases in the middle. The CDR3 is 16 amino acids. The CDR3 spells CASSFRKDAATDTQYF. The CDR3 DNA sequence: TGTGCCAGCAGCTTCCGAAAGGACGCAGCCACAGATACGCAGTATTTT.

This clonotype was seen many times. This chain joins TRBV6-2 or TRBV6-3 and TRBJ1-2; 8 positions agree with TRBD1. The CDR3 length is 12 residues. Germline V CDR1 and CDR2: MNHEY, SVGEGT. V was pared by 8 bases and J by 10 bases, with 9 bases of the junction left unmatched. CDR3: CASAEGQGAYTF. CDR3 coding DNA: TGTGCCAGCGCGGAAGGACAGGGAGCCTACACCTTC.

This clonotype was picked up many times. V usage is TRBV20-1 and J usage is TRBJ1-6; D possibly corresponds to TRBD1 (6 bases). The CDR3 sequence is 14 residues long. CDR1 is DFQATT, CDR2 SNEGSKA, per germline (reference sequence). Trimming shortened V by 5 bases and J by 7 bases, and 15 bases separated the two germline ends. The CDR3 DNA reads TGCAGTGCTGGACTCAGGGGACAAAATTCACCCCTCCACTTT. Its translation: CSAGLRGQNSPLHF.

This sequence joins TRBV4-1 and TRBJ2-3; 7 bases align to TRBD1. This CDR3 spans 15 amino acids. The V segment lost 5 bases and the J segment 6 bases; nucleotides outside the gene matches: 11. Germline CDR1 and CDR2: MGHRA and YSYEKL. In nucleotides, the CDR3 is TGCGCCAGCAGCAGTCCTCCTAAGGGGGCCGATACGCAGTATTTT. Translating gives CASSSPPKGADTQYF.

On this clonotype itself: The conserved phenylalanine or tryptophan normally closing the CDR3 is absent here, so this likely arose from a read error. Written as DNA, the CDR3 is TGTGCCAGCAGTTTAGCGCGTTACCACGAGGAATACCAAGAGACCCAGTACAAC. As protein: CASSLARYHEEYQETQYN. This sequence joins TRBV12-3 or TRBV12-4 and TRBJ2-5, with D uncertain. Trimming took off 0 bases at V and 0 bases at J, with 17 bases between the two ends. This CDR3 comprises 18 residues.

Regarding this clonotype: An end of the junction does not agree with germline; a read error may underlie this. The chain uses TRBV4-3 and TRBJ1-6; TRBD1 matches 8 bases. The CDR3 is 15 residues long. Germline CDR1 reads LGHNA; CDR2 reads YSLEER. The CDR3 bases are TGCGCCAGCAGCCAAGATAGGACAGGGTATTCAACCCTCAACTTT. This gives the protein CASSQDRTGYSTLNF.

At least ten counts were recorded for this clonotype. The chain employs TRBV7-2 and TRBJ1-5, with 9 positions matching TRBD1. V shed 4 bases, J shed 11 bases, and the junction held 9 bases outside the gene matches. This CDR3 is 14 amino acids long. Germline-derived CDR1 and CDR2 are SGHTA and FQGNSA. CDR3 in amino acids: CASSSDRDREAQHF. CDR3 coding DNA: TGTGCCAGCAGCTCAGACCGGGACAGGGAGGCCCAGCATTTT.

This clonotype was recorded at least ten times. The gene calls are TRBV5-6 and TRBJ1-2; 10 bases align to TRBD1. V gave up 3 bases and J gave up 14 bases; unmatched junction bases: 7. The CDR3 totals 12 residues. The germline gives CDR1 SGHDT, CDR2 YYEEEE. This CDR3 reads CASSSGTGAKTF. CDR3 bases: TGTGCCAGCAGCTCCGGGACAGGGGCGAAGACCTTC.